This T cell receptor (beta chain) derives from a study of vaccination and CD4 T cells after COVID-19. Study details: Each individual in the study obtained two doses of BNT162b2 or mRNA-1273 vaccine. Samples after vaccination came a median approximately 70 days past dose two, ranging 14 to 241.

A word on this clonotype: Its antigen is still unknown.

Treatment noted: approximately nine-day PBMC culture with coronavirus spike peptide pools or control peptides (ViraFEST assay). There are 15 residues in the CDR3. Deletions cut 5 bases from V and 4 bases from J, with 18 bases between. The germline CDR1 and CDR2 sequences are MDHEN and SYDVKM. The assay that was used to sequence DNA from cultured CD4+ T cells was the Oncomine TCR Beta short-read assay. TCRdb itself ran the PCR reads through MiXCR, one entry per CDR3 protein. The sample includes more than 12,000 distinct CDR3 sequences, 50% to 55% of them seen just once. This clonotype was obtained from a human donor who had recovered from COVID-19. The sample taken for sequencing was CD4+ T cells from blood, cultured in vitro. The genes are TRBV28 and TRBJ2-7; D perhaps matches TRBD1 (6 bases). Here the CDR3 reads CASSRRTGLGYEQYF. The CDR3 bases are TGTGCCAGCAGTAGAAGAACAGGGCTCGGGTACGAGCAGTACTTC.